A single sample is the source of the 17 T cell receptor beta chains below, sequenced in a study of T cell changes during pregnancy in multiple sclerosis. Assay used: immunoSEQ multiplex PCR; TCRdb lists only in-frame clones, some missing. The sample records about 68,000 clones, 90% to 95% being singletons. This material consisted of peripheral blood, taken in the second trimester of pregnancy. These receptor sequences come from a female donor in good health, enrolled as a control in a pregnancy study.

The chain has TRBV18 and TRBJ2-3; D perhaps matches TRBD2 (5 bases). Germline loops: CDR1 KGHSH, CDR2 LQKENI. This CDR3 region has 16 residues. Trimming stripped 3 bases from V and 0 bases from J, with 13 bases between. The chain's CDR3 is CASSPPFGESTDTQYF. The DNA for the CDR3 is TGTGCCAGCTCACCCCCTTTTGGGGAGAGCACAGATACGCAGTATTTT.

Note on this clone: One junction end does not reproduce the germline sequence, and a read error may be involved. The chain couples TRBV28 to TRBJ1-2; D ambiguous. The CDR3 is 11 residues long. CDR1 and CDR2 (germline): MDHEN, SYDVKM. In nucleotides, the CDR3 is TGCTGCGTCGGGGCTAACTATGGCTACACCTTC. Its translation is CCVGANYGYTF.

V gene TRBV4-3 combines with J gene TRBJ1-6, with TRBD1 matching over 7 bases. The CDR3 length is 18 residues. The V gene end was trimmed by 0 bases and the J gene end by 10 bases; junction bases not matched to a gene: 15. The germline gives CDR1 LGHNA, CDR2 YSLEER. CDR3 amino acids: CASSQDLGGLAQESPLHF. In nucleotides, the CDR3 is TGCGCCAGCAGCCAAGATTTAGGGGGCCTCGCGCAGGAATCACCCCTCCACTTT.

About this clone: The junction shows a germline mismatch at one end, possibly a read error. The chain is built from TRBV7-7 and TRBJ2-2; TRBD2 aligns across 12 bases. This CDR3 is 18 amino acids long. CDR1 is SSHAT, CDR2 FNYEAQ, per germline (reference sequence). The CDR3 sequence: CASSPGASGRAGGGELFF. The DNA for the CDR3 is TGTGCTAGCAGCCCCGGGGCTAGCGGGAGGGCCGGCGGCGGGGAGCTGTTTTTT.

V gene TRBV7-8 combines with J gene TRBJ1-2; the D gene is possibly TRBD1 (5 bases). The CDR3 contains 13 residues. The germline V gene has CDR1 SGHVS and CDR2 FQNEAQ. Trimming removed 5 bases from V and 4 bases from J, with 11 bases in between. CDR3 nucleotides: TGTGCCAGCAGCGCCGACAGCGCCTATGGCTACACCTTC. Protein: CASSADSAYGYTF.

This chain connects TRBV4-1 to TRBJ1-2; TRBD1 might be the D (6 bases). The CDR3 extends over 16 amino acids. The V gene's germline CDR1 is MGHRA and CDR2 YSYEKL. Trimming removed 4 bases from V and 4 bases from J, with 19 bases in between. The CDR3 coding sequence is TGCGCCAGCAGCCCACCGGGGGGGCGCGGGGGCTATGGCTACACCTTC. Its protein is CASSPPGGRGGYGYTF.

The V and J genes are TRBV29-1 and TRBJ2-1; D might be TRBD2 (5 bases). This CDR3 has 11 amino acids. V lost 2 bases, J lost 9 bases, and 8 bases lay in between. The germline gives CDR1 SQVTM, CDR2 ANQGSEA. CDR3 coding DNA: TGCAGCGTTGAAACGGGGTTTGAGCAGTTCTTC. Protein product: CSVETGFEQFF.

In its sample, this clone was seen a few times. The chain's CDR3 is CASSPSGGTNTGELFF. Written as DNA, the CDR3 is TGTGCCAGCAGTCCCTCTGGGGGGACTAACACCGGGGAGCTGTTTTTT. The gene calls are TRBV6-6 and TRBJ2-2, with D tentatively TRBD2 (6 bases). CDR1 is MNHNY, CDR2 SVGAGI, per germline (reference sequence). With 5 bases removed from V and 2 bases from J, the gap between germline ends came to 15 bases. The CDR3 is 16 amino acids.

The V call is TRBV6-1, the J call TRBJ2-7; a possible D gene is TRBD2 (5 bases). The germline V and J ends were trimmed by 6 bases and 4 bases, with 16 bases remaining between them. This CDR3 has 14 amino acids. Per the germline V gene, CDR1 is MNHNS and CDR2 is SASEGT. CDR3 loop: CASSYRESRYEQYF. In nucleotides, the CDR3 is TGTGCCAGCAGCTACCGGGAAAGTCGTTACGAGCAGTACTTC.

The chain recombines TRBV7-9 with TRBJ2-1; D perhaps matches TRBD1 (6 bases). The germline CDR1 and CDR2 sequences are SEHNR and FQNEAQ (reference sequence). There are 14 residues in the CDR3. The V and J ends lost 5 bases and 6 bases respectively, with 14 bases between them. In nucleotides, the CDR3 is TGTGCCAGCAGCCCTCAGGGGCGGCCCAATGAGCAGTTCTTC. As protein: CASSPQGRPNEQFF.

The chain has TRBV15 and TRBJ1-2; 7 bases match TRBD1. CDR1 LNHNV and CDR2 YYDKDF come from the germline V gene (reference sequence). The junction had 7 bases not matched to a gene; V was cut back by 0 bases and J by 3 bases. This CDR3 spans 16 amino acids. The CDR3 loop is CATSRDRGQIHYGYTF. CDR3 nucleotides: TGTGCCACCAGCAGAGATCGGGGACAGATTCACTATGGCTACACCTTC.

The chain joins TRBV27 to TRBJ1-5, with 7 bases aligning to TRBD1. The CDR3 totals 16 residues. Per the germline V gene, CDR1 is MNHEY and CDR2 is SMNVEV (reference sequence). Trimming at V came to 7 bases and at J to 5 bases, leaving 14 bases not matched to a gene. CDR3 region: CASNPQGVGYHQPQHF. DNA for the CDR3: TGTGCCAGCAATCCCCAGGGGGTAGGGTATCATCAGCCCCAGCATTTT.

The chain is built from TRBV2 and TRBJ1-1; unclear D gene. This CDR3 has 13 residues. In germline, CDR1 is SNHLY, CDR2 FYNNEI. V lost 2 bases and J 1 base, leaving 5 bases between the germline ends. The CDR3 coding sequence is TGTGCCAGCAGTGAAAACACGAACACTGAAGCTTTCTTT. As protein: CASSENTNTEAFF.

In its sample, this clone was seen a few times. The genes are TRBV30 and TRBJ1-1; 7 nucleotides line up with TRBD1. Trimming took 2 bases from V and 4 from J; bases not matched to a gene: 7. This CDR3 spans 14 amino acids. Per germline, CDR1 GTSNPN and CDR2 SVGIG (reference sequence). CDR3 bases: TGTGCCTGGAGTATACAGGGGTCGAGCACTGAAGCTTTCTTT. This gives the protein CAWSIQGSSTEAFF.

This chain uses TRBV10-3 with TRBJ2-2; the match to TRBD1 covers 9 bases. Germline CDR1 and CDR2: ENHRY and SYGVKD. V gave up 10 bases and J gave up 1 base; unmatched junction bases: 10. The CDR3 length is 16 residues. CDR3 in amino acids: CATSNGQGRNTGELFF. The CDR3 bases are TGTGCCACTTCCAATGGACAGGGGCGGAACACCGGGGAGCTGTTTTTT.

This chain joins TRBV4-2 and TRBJ2-1; D remains ambiguous. Per the germline V gene, CDR1 is LGHNA and CDR2 is YNFKEQ. The CDR3 covers 14 residues. Trimming removed 2 bases from V and 10 bases from J, with 15 bases in between. In DNA, the CDR3 is TGTGCCAGCAGCCAACAGACCAATTCCGGGGAGCAGTTCTTC. Translated, it gives CASSQQTNSGEQFF.

The V gene is TRBV2, the J gene TRBJ2-5; 8 nucleotides line up with TRBD1. The CDR3 is made up of 13 amino acids. Germline V gene data show CDR1 as SNHLY and CDR2 as FYNNEI. J lost 7 bases, V lost 4 bases, and 5 bases had no gene match. The CDR3 loop is CASSGDRSATQYF. The DNA for the CDR3 is TGTGCCAGCAGTGGGGACAGGTCGGCGACCCAGTACTTC. The entire variable domain, with the rest obtained from reference TRBV2 and TRBJ2-5, is as follows: EPEVTQTPSHQVTQMGQEVILRCVPISNHLYFYWYRQILGQKVEFLVSFYNNEISEKSEIFDDQFSVERPDGSNFTLKIRSTKLEDSAMYFCASSGDRSATQYFGPGTRLLVL.